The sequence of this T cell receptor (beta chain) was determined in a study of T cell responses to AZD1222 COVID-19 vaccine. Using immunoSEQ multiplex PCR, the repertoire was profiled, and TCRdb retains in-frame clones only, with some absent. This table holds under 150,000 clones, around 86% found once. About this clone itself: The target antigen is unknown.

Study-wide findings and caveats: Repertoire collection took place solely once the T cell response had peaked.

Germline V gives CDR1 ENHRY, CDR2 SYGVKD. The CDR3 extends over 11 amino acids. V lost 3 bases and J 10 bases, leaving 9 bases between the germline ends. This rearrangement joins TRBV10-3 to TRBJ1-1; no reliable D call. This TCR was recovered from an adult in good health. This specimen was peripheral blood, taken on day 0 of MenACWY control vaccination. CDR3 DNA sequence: TGTGCCATCAGTGACGCCAGGACAGCTTTCTTT. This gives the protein CAISDARTAFF.